A selection of T cell receptor beta chains follows, all from one sample in a study of OX40 agonist ivuxolimab in advanced cancers. The protocol was immunoSEQ multiplex PCR, while the TCRdb copy is restricted to in-frame clones and leaves out a portion. The repertoire has tens of thousands of clones, about three quarters of them found once; the top ten carry about 14%. The sample in question was CD4+ or CD8+ T cells sorted from blood, obtained in a trial of the OX40 agonist ivuxolimab. The receptors shown here come from an adult with an advanced solid tumor such as melanoma, head and neck, liver or kidney cancer. The CDR3 runs from the conserved cysteine through the conserved F or W.

V gene	J gene	CDR3 protein
TRBV15	TRBJ2-1	CATSRDVPMDNEQFF
TRBV7-8	TRBJ1-1	CASSLSAVAAKHYTEAFF
TRBV7-6	TRBJ1-5	CASSFARAPSQPQHF
TRBV6-6	TRBJ2-5	CASSYDKETQYF
TRBV5-4	TRBJ2-1	CASSKPQGSSWDEQFF
TRBV19	TRBJ1-2	CASSRWTEGRSANYGYTF
TRBV13	TRBJ2-7	CASSEGPEQYF
TRBV30	TRBJ2-7	CAWSVVGNEQYF
TRBV11-2	TRBJ2-7	CASSGDGAYEQYF
TRBV2	NA	CASRYAGQENEQYF
TRBV7-9	TRBJ2-7	CASSPYGTGSYEQYF
TRBV6-5	TRBJ2-3	CASARGTDTQYF
TRBV6-6	TRBJ1-5	CASSYGPGPQEPQHF
TRBV27	TRBJ1-6	CASSYGQVSPLHF
TRBV2	TRBJ2-3	CASSSPRGLIGNTQYF
TRBV7-6	TRBJ2-7	CASSLEGTGTYEQYF
TRBV7-9	TRBJ1-4	CASSFPGSEKLFF
TRBV6-1	TRBJ2-3	CATRGGVFQYF
TRBV4-1	TRBJ1-4	CASSQGWGGEKLFF
TRBV5-5	TRBJ2-7	CASSPSRQGREQYF
TRBV7-3	TRBJ2-7	CASSLTPATSREQYF
TRBV6-1	TRBJ2-7	CASSPDTLGEQYF